A single sample gave rise to the 28 T cell receptor beta chains below, sequenced in a study of blood T cell repertoires in COVID-19. The table came from immunoSEQ multiplex PCR; TCRdb's copy has only in-frame clones and leaves some out. The sample has some 400,000 clones, 70% to 90% seen once; the top ten hold over 2.5%. The sequencing input was peripheral blood. The receptors shown here come from a human donor in a cohort sampled during active COVID-19.

The chain carries TRBV6-1 and TRBJ1-1, with D possibly matching TRBD1 (5 bases). There are 13 residues in the CDR3. Per the germline V gene, CDR1 is MNHNS and CDR2 is SASEGT. V was trimmed by 2 bases and J by 7 bases, leaving 11 bases between them. The CDR3 loop is CASSELVGGEAFF. CDR3 nucleotide sequence: TGTGCCAGCAGTGAATTGGTGGGGGGTGAAGCTTTCTTT.

This clone has just one count. The J gene is TRBJ2-1, the V gene TRBV24-1; weak D call: TRBD2 (6 bases). The germline V and J ends were trimmed by 6 bases and 4 bases, with 15 bases remaining between them. The CDR3 contains 15 residues. CDR1 is KGHDR, CDR2 SFDVKD, per germline. In DNA, the CDR3 is TGTGCCACCAGTCGGGACTCCGCCCCGTACAATGAGCAGTTCTTC. Translation: CATSRDSAPYNEQFF.

The gene calls are TRBV7-9 and TRBJ1-5, with TRBD1 matching 9 bases. Germline CDR1 is SEHNR and CDR2 is FQNEAQ (reference sequence). CDR3 length: 16 amino acids. Trimming at V came to 5 bases and at J to 1 base, leaving 6 bases not matched to a gene. The CDR3, as DNA: TGTGCCAGCAGCCCGACAGGGGGAGGGAGCAATCAGCCCCAGCATTTT. Translating gives CASSPTGGGSNQPQHF.

The rearrangement links TRBV2 to TRBJ2-7; 12 bases line up with TRBD1. The junction had 4 bases not matched to a gene; V was cut back by 5 bases and J by 8 bases. The CDR3 sequence is 13 residues long. Germline lookup yields CDR1 SNHLY and CDR2 FYNNEI. The CDR3 reads CASSPGQGAQQYF. The CDR3 DNA sequence: TGTGCCAGCAGTCCGGGACAGGGGGCTCAGCAGTACTTC.

This sequence joins TRBV7-6 and TRBJ1-1, with a weak D call TRBD1 (5 bases). CDR1 and CDR2 from the germline V gene are SGHVS and FNYEAQ. The ends were cut back, 1 base at V and 6 bases at J, with 15 bases in the middle. The CDR3 is 15 amino acids. CDR3 sequence: CASSLGVAGEPEAFF. The DNA of the CDR3 is TGTGCCAGCAGCTTAGGGGTAGCGGGGGAGCCTGAAGCTTTCTTT.

This clone was recorded many times. The genes are TRBV20-1 and TRBJ2-6, with 9 bases fitting TRBD1. J was trimmed by 1 base and V by 3 bases; bases with no gene match: 10. This CDR3 contains 18 residues. CDR1 is DFQATT and CDR2 is SNEGSKA in the germline V gene (reference sequence). The CDR3 sequence is CSASPPPGTGSGANVLTF. The DNA for the CDR3 is TGCAGTGCTAGTCCCCCCCCCGGGACAGGGTCTGGGGCCAACGTCCTGACTTTC.

The CDR3 DNA follows: TGTGCCACCAGCCCCCCAGGCTCAGAGACCCAGTACTTC. Protein sequence: CATSPPGSETQYF. The V gene is TRBV24-1, the J gene TRBJ2-5, with no clear D. Trimming took 7 bases from V and 4 from J, leaving 12 bases between them. The CDR3 is 13 amino acids. Germline-derived CDR1 and CDR2 are KGHDR and SFDVKD.

This rearrangement joins TRBV15 to TRBJ2-7, with a tentative D call TRBD1 (6 bases). Per germline, CDR1 LNHNV and CDR2 YYDKDF (reference sequence). Trimming removed 0 bases at V and 1 base at J, with 10 bases between. The CDR3 spans 15 residues. CDR3 nucleotides: TGTGCCACCAGCAGAGATTCCAGGGGTTCCTACGAGCAGTACTTC. It codes for CATSRDSRGSYEQYF.

The chain links TRBV5-1 to TRBJ1-2; no firm D call. Looked up from germline, CDR1 is SGHRS and CDR2 is YFSETQ. This CDR3 comprises 15 residues. The V end was cut by 0 bases, the J end by 0 bases, with 9 bases between. Here the CDR3 reads CASSLVGTANYGYTF. The CDR3 DNA reads as TGCGCCAGCAGCTTGGTTGGCACCGCTAACTATGGCTACACCTTC.

The chain combines TRBV11-3 with TRBJ1-1; D possibly corresponds to TRBD1 (6 bases). The germline V and J ends were trimmed by 5 bases and 1 base, with 17 bases remaining between them. Germline CDR1 reads SGHNT; CDR2 reads YENEEA. This CDR3 comprises 16 residues. The CDR3 loop reads CASSAYPRTENTEAFF. DNA of the CDR3: TGTGCCAGCAGCGCCTACCCCAGGACAGAGAACACTGAAGCTTTCTTT.

This clone has at least ten counts. The chain carries TRBV28 and TRBJ2-3; no reliable D call. Per germline, CDR1 MDHEN and CDR2 SYDVKM. V was clipped by 6 bases and J by 0 bases, with 13 bases between them. The CDR3 length is 15 residues. As DNA, the CDR3 is TGTGCCAGCAGCCCCCAAGGAGAGAGCACAGATACGCAGTATTTT. It is translated as CASSPQGESTDTQYF. The variable domain in full, completed from reference TRBV28 and TRBJ2-3, reads DVKVTQSSRYLVKRTGEKVFLECVQDMDHENMFWYRQDPGLGLRLIYFSYDVKMKEKGDIPEGYSVSREKKERFSLILESASTNQTSMYLCASSPQGESTDTQYFGPGTRLTVL.

The V and J genes are TRBV11-2 and TRBJ2-7; D remains ambiguous. Germline CDR1 is SGHAT and CDR2 is FQNNGV. The CDR3 is 14 amino acids. With 0 bases removed from V and 6 bases from J, the gap between germline ends came to 12 bases. This CDR3 is CASSLDRLGGEQYF. The CDR3 region has the DNA TGTGCCAGCAGCTTAGACAGGTTGGGTGGCGAGCAGTACTTC.

This sequence joins TRBV29-1 and TRBJ2-3; 8 bases map to TRBD1. The CDR3 is made up of 15 amino acids. V lost 2 bases and J lost 2; bases outside the gene matches: 6. Per germline, CDR1 SQVTM and CDR2 ANQGSEA. The CDR3 nucleotides read TGCAGCGTTGAAAGACAGGGGAGCCTCACAGATACGCAGTATTTT. Translated: CSVERQGSLTDTQYF.

The V and J genes are TRBV9 and TRBJ2-6; weak D call: TRBD2 (5 bases). Trimming shortened V by 4 bases and J by 4 bases, and 15 bases separated the two germline ends. The V gene's germline CDR1 is SGDLS and CDR2 YYNGEE. The CDR3 length is 16 residues. The DNA for the CDR3 is TGTGCCAGCAGCCCTTACGGAGGTCCGGGGGCCAACGTCCTGACTTTC. Its protein product is CASSPYGGPGANVLTF.

V usage is TRBV27 and J usage is TRBJ1-2; D may be TRBD1 (5 bases). There are 11 residues in the CDR3. Germline-derived CDR1 and CDR2 are MNHEY and SMNVEV (reference sequence). The V end lost 5 bases, the J end lost 6 bases, and 7 bases lay between the germline ends. CDR3 in amino acids: CASSAGDGYTF. CDR3 DNA sequence: TGTGCCAGCAGTGCGGGGGATGGCTACACCTTC.

J is TRBJ2-1 and V is TRBV2; 10 bases fit TRBD2. CDR1 is SNHLY, CDR2 FYNNEI, per germline. There are 15 residues in the CDR3. After removal of 1 base from V and 9 bases from J, the junction contained 6 bases not matched to a gene. The CDR3 bases are TGTGCCAGCAGTGAAGTGGAGCGGGGGGGACTTGAGCAGTTCTTC. The encoded protein is CASSEVERGGLEQFF.

This chain joins TRBV6-6 and TRBJ2-7, with D maybe TRBD2 (6 bases). This CDR3 comprises 14 residues. The germline V and J ends were trimmed by 4 bases and 4 bases, with 14 bases remaining between them. The germline V gene has CDR1 MNHNY and CDR2 SVGAGI (reference sequence). The CDR3 reads CASSSFGGPYEQYF. CDR3 DNA sequence: TGTGCCAGCAGTTCCTTCGGAGGGCCATACGAGCAGTACTTC.

CDR3 DNA sequence: TGCGCCAGCAGCTTTGAGACAGGCTCGGACCAAGAGACCCAGTACTTC. Its translation: CASSFETGSDQETQYF. The chain links TRBV5-1 to TRBJ2-5; possibly TRBD1 for D (6 bases). The CDR3 consists of 16 residues. Trimming left V 2 bases short and J 0 bases short, with 14 bases between. Germline V gene sequence: CDR1 SGHRS, CDR2 YFSETQ.

The rearrangement joins TRBV7-2 to TRBJ2-5; D is unresolved. Deletions cut 0 bases from V and 4 bases from J, with 6 bases between. Germline CDR1 is SGHTA and CDR2 is FQGNSA. There are 13 residues in the CDR3. The DNA for the CDR3 is TGTGCCAGCAGCTTAGCCTCCTCAGAGACCCAGTACTTC. Residues: CASSLASSETQYF.

This rearrangement joins TRBV5-4 to TRBJ2-2; 9 bases map to TRBD1. Germline lookup yields CDR1 SGHNT and CDR2 YYREEE (reference sequence). J was trimmed by 3 bases and V by 4 bases; bases with no gene match: 10. This CDR3 contains 17 residues. CDR3 nucleotide sequence: TGTGCCAGCAGCCGTACCCCGGGACAGGGAGACACCGGGGAGCTGTTTTTT. Translation gives CASSRTPGQGDTGELFF.

The gene calls are TRBV28 and TRBJ2-7; tentatively, D is TRBD1 (6 bases). The germline V gene encodes CDR1 MDHEN and CDR2 SYDVKM. Trimming took off 5 bases at V and 3 bases at J, with 11 bases between the two ends. The CDR3 is made up of 13 amino acids. CDR3 residues: CASSTNRVYEQYF. Here the CDR3 DNA reads TGTGCCAGCAGTACAAACAGGGTCTACGAGCAGTACTTC.

DNA of the CDR3: TGTGCCAGCTCACCGTTTTCGGGGAGCGGGAGCCGCACCGGGGAGCTGTTTTTT. Protein sequence: CASSPFSGSGSRTGELFF. This chain joins TRBV18 and TRBJ2-2; 8 bases agree with TRBD2. V shed 3 bases, J shed 4 bases, and the junction held 13 bases outside the gene matches. The CDR3 has 18 residues. Germline V lookup: CDR1 KGHSH, CDR2 LQKENI.

The chain is built from TRBV15 and TRBJ2-5; TRBD1 aligns across 10 bases. The CDR3 length is 15 residues. The ends lost 1 base at V and 5 bases at J; junction bases unmatched: 4. Germline loops: CDR1 LNHNV, CDR2 YYDKDF (reference sequence). The CDR3 loop is CATSRARTGGETQYF. In DNA form, the CDR3 reads TGTGCCACCAGCAGAGCCCGGACAGGGGGGGAGACCCAGTACTTC.

V gene TRBV7-6 combines with J gene TRBJ1-2, with TRBD1 as a possible D gene (5 bases). V was shortened by 4 bases and J by 6 bases, with 12 bases between the two germline ends. The germline CDR1 and CDR2 sequences are SGHVS and FNYEAQ. This CDR3 spans 13 amino acids. The CDR3 spells CASSSPQGDGYTF. The DNA of the CDR3 is TGTGCCAGCAGCTCCCCCCAGGGCGATGGCTACACCTTC.

V gene TRBV25-1 combines with J gene TRBJ2-3; TRBD1 agrees at 9 bases. CDR1 is MGHDK, CDR2 SYGVNS, per germline. V lost 9 bases and J lost 3; bases outside the gene matches: 7. This CDR3 is built from 14 residues. The CDR3 loop is CASSRDRATDTQYF. The CDR3 bases are TGTGCCAGTTCCCGGGACAGGGCAACAGATACGCAGTATTTT.

The chain couples TRBV28 to TRBJ2-3, with D perhaps matching TRBD2 (5 bases). CDR1 is MDHEN, CDR2 SYDVKM, per germline. Trimming cost V 6 bases and J 6 bases, with 22 bases left between them. This CDR3 is 16 amino acids long. CDR3 nucleotides: TGTGCCAGCAGGCTCTCTCCGGGCCGTCGCGGGGATACGCAGTATTTT. Translating gives CASRLSPGRRGDTQYF.

CDR3 residues: CASSFKAGGHVDTQYF. The CDR3 coding sequence is TGCGCCAGCAGCTTTAAGGCGGGAGGGCATGTAGATACGCAGTATTTT. The rearrangement uses TRBV5-1 and TRBJ2-3; 9 bases align to TRBD2. Germline V gene lookup returns CDR1 SGHRS and CDR2 YFSETQ. The CDR3 sequence is 16 residues long. Trimming removed 2 bases from V and 5 bases from J; junction bases left unmatched: 9.

This rearrangement joins TRBV21-1 to TRBJ2-5; the table's D gene call, TRBD2, was not cross checked with the DNA. TRBV21-1 is reported as a pseudogene. The CDR3 loop spans 16 amino acids. DNA of the CDR3: TGTGCCAGCAGCATTGGAAGCGGGAGGGCCCAAGAGACCCAGTACTTC. Amino acids: CASSIGSGRAQETQYF.